These 7 T cell receptor beta chains were sequenced from one sample in a study of shared clonotypes between healthy human individuals. The naive CD8 population came from CD45RO-negative cells selected for CCR7, without terminally differentiated effector memory CD45RA+ cells. Profiling relied on immunoSEQ multiplex PCR, and the TCRdb table lists in-frame clones only, not all of them. Of around 580,000 clones in the sample, 95% to 98% were seen once. The sequenced material came from naive CD8+ T cells sorted from blood. These receptors all come from a man aged 30 to 45 in good health.

In this sample, this clone turned up once. The V gene is TRBV27, the J gene TRBJ2-5; a possible D gene is TRBD1 (7 bases). Germline values: CDR1 MNHEY, CDR2 SMNVEV (reference sequence). V dropped 5 bases and J dropped 5 bases, with 18 bases sitting between them. This CDR3 spans 15 amino acids. CDR3 nucleotide sequence: TGTGCCAGCAGTCCCCGACAGGGAGGTTGGGAGACCCAGTACTTC. Residues: CASSPRQGGWETQYF.

The count of this clone is one. The rearrangement uses TRBV6-5 and TRBJ2-1; 8 bases match TRBD1. This CDR3 spans 15 amino acids. Germline V gene data show CDR1 as MNHEY and CDR2 as SVGAGI. Germline trimming cut 6 bases from V and 7 bases from J; bases unmatched to any gene: 11. CDR3 amino acids: CASRRTGTGKNEQFF. DNA for the CDR3: TGTGCCAGCAGACGAACCGGGACAGGTAAAAATGAGCAGTTCTTC.

V and J are TRBV4-1 and TRBJ2-1; 14 bases match TRBD2. Germline V lookup: CDR1 MGHRA, CDR2 YSYEKL. The CDR3 totals 15 residues. Trimming removed 4 bases from V and 9 bases from J; junction bases left unmatched: 5. CDR3: CASSLGTSGSREQFF. As DNA, the CDR3 is TGCGCCAGCAGCCTAGGGACTAGCGGGAGTCGTGAGCAGTTCTTC.

The chain employs TRBV12-5 and TRBJ1-2; possible D gene TRBD1, 5 bases. Germline lookup yields CDR1 LGHNT and CDR2 FRNRAP. V shed 1 base and J shed 4 bases, with 10 bases lying between them. The CDR3 extends over 14 amino acids. The CDR3 nucleotides are TGTGCTAGTGGTTTGGGGGGCCTACCCTATGGCTACACCTTC. Translating gives CASGLGGLPYGYTF.

The chain employs TRBV27 and TRBJ1-5; the D gene is possibly TRBD1 (6 bases). This CDR3 contains 15 residues. Germline assignment: CDR1 MNHEY and CDR2 SMNVEV (reference sequence). The V end was cut by 7 bases, the J end by 7 bases, with 20 bases between. The DNA of the CDR3 is TGTGCCAGCAAACAATCACCGGGGGGGGGCCAGCCCCAGCATTTT. It codes for CASKQSPGGGQPQHF.

The rearrangement joins TRBV9 to TRBJ2-1; D unresolved. The V end lost 0 bases, the J end lost 9 bases, and 7 bases lay between the germline ends. Per the germline V gene, CDR1 is SGDLS and CDR2 is YYNGEE. This CDR3 comprises 12 residues. The CDR3 DNA reads TGTGCCAGCAGCGTAGATAGTGGTGAGCAGTTCTTC. It specifies CASSVDSGEQFF. Together with reference TRBV9 and TRBJ2-1, the CDR3 gives the full variable domain: DSGVTQTPKHLITATGQRVTLRCSPRSGDLSVYWYQQSLDQGLQFLIQYYNGEERAKGNILERFSAQQFPDLHSELNLSSLELGDSALYFCASSVDSGEQFFGPGTRLTVL.

The chain couples TRBV27 to TRBJ2-5, with D perhaps TRBD2 (8 bases). The CDR3 spans 15 residues. Per germline, CDR1 MNHEY and CDR2 SMNVEV (reference sequence). V dropped 8 bases and J dropped 4 bases, with 20 bases sitting between them. CDR3 nucleotide sequence: TGTGCCAGCTCGGGAGGGGGCACAACCAGAGAGACCCAGTACTTC. This encodes CASSGGGTTRETQYF.